Listed here is a single T cell receptor (beta chain). Antigen unknown. The record originates from a study of shared clonotypes between healthy human individuals. Regarding the study as a whole: Having only a few donors restricted how much genetic and exposure-history diversity was captured. Sampling used blood alone; tissue repertoires probably differ.

Adult donors, all healthy and HIV-negative, had no recent acute infections or vaccinations. CDR3 length equals 14 residues. Trimming at V came to 3 bases and at J to 5 bases, leaving 6 bases not matched to a gene. The germline V gene has CDR1 SGHKS and CDR2 YYEKEE (reference sequence). Profiled with immunoSEQ multiplex PCR; TCRdb holds only in-frame clones, not every one. The data contain hundreds of thousands of clones, around three quarters of them singletons. V usage is TRBV5-5 and J usage is TRBJ1-1, with 8 bases fitting TRBD1. Sample: PBMCs. The TCR originated in a middle-aged woman in good health. Some clones in this sample may be carry-over from other donors' samples. The CDR3 DNA sequence: TGTGCCAGCAGCTCGCTCAGGGGGCAAACTGAAGCTTTCTTT. Amino acids: CASSSLRGQTEAFF.